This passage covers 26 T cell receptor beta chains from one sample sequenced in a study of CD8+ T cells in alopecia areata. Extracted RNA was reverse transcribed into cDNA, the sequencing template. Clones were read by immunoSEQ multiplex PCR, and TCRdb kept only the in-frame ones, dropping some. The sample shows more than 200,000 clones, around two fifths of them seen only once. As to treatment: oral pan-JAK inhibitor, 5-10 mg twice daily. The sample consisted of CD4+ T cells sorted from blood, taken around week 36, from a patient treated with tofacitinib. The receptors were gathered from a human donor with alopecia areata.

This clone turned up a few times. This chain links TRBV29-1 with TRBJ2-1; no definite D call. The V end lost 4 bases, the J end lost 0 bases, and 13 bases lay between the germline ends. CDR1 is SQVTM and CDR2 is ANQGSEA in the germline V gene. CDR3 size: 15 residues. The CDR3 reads CSVGGYDSSYNEQFF. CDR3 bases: TGCAGCGTTGGTGGCTACGATAGCTCCTACAATGAGCAGTTCTTC.

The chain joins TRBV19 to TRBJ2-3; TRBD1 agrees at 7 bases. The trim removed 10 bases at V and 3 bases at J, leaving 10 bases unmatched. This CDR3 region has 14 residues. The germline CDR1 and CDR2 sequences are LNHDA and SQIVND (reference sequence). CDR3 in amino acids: CATRSDRSTDTQYF. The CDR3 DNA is TGTGCCACGAGATCGGACAGGAGTACAGATACGCAGTATTTT.

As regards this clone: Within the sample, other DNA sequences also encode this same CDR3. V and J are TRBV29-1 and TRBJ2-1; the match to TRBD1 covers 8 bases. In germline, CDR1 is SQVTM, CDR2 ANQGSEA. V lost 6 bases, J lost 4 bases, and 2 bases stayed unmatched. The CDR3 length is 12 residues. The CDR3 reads CSVDRAYNEQFF. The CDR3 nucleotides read TGCAGCGTGGACAGGGCTTACAATGAGCAGTTCTTC.

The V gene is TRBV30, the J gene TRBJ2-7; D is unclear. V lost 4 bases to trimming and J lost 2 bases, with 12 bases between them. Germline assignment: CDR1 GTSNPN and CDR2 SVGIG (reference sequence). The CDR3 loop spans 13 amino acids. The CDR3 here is CAWKYGLTYEQYF. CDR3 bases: TGTGCCTGGAAGTATGGGCTTACCTACGAGCAGTACTTC.

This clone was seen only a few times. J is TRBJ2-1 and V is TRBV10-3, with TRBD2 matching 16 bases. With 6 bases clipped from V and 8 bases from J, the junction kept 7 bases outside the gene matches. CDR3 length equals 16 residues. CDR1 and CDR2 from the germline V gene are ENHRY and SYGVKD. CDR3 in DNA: TGTGCCATCAGCAATTACGGGACTAGCGGGAGGGATGAGCAGTTCTTC. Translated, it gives CAISNYGTSGRDEQFF.

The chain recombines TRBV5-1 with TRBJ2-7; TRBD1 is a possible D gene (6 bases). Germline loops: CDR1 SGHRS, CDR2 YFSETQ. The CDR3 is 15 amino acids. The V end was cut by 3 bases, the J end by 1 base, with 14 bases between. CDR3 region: CASSSEGDTSYEQYF. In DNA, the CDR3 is TGCGCCAGCAGCTCCGAGGGGGACACGTCCTACGAGCAGTACTTC.

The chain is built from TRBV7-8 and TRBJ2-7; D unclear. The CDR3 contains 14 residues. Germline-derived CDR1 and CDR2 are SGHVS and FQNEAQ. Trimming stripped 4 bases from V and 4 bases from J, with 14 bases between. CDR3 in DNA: TGTGCCAGCAGCTCCCCATCTACACTTTACGAGCAGTACTTC. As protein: CASSSPSTLYEQYF.

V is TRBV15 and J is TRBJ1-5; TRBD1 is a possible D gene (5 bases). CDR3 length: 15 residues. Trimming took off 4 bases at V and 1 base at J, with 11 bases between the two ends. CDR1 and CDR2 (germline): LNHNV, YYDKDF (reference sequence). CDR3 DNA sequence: TGTGCCACCAGCAAGATCCGGGACAGCAATCAGCCCCAGCATTTT. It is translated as CATSKIRDSNQPQHF. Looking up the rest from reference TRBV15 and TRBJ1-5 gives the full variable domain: DAMVIQNPRYQVTQFGKPVTLSCSQTLNHNVMYWYQQKSSQAPKLLFHYYDKDFNNEADTPDNFQSRRPNTSFCFLDIRSPGLGDTAMYLCATSKIRDSNQPQHFGDGTRLSIL.

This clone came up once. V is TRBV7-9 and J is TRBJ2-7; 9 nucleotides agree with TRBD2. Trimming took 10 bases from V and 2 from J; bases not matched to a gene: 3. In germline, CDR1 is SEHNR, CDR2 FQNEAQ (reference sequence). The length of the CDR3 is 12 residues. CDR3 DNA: TGTGCCACTAGCGGGACCGCCTACGAGCAGTACTTC. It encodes CATSGTAYEQYF.

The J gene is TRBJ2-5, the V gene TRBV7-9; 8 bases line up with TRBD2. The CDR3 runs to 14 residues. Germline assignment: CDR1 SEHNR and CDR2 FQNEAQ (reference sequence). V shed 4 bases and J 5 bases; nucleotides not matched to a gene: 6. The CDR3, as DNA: TGTGCCAGCAGCTCGAGCGGGAGTCAGGAGACCCAGTACTTC. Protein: CASSSSGSQETQYF. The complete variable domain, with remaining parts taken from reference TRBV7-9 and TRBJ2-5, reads DTGVSQNPRHKITKRGQNVTFRCDPISEHNRLYWYRQTLGQGPEFLTYFQNEAQLEKSRLLSDRFSAERPKGSFSTLEIQRTEQGDSAMYLCASSSSGSQETQYFGPGTRLLVL.

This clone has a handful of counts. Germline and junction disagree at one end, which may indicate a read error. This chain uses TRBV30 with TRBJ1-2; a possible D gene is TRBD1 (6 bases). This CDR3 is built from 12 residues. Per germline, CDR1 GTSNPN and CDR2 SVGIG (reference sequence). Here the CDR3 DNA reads TGTGCCTGGAGGTCCGGGGGACTCGTGGGACACTTC. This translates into CAWRSGGLVGHF.

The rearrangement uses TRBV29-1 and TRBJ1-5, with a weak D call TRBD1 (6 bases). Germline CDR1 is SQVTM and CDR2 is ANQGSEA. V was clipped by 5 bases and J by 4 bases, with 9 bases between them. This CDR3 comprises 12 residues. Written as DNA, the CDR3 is TGCAGCGTTTCACAGGGAAATCAGCCCCAGCATTTT. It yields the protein CSVSQGNQPQHF.

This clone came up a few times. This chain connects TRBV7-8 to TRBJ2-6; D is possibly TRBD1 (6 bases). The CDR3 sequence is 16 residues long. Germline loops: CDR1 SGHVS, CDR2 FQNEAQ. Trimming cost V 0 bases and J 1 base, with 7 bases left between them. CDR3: CASSLAGHSGANVLTF. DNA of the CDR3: TGTGCCAGCAGCTTAGCGGGACATTCTGGGGCCAACGTCCTGACTTTC. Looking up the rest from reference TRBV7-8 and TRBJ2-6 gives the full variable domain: GAGVSQSPRYKVAKRGQDVALRCDPISGHVSLFWYQQALGQGPEFLTYFQNEAQLDKSGLPSDRFFAERPEGSVSTLKIQRTQQEDSAVYLCASSLAGHSGANVLTFGAGSRLTVL.

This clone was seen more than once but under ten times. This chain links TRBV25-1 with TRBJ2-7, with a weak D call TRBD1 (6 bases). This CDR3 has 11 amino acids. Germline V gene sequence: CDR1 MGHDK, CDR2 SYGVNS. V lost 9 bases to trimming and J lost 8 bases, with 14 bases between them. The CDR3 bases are TGTGCCAGTAACGAGGGGGTACAGCAGTACTTC. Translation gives CASNEGVQQYF.

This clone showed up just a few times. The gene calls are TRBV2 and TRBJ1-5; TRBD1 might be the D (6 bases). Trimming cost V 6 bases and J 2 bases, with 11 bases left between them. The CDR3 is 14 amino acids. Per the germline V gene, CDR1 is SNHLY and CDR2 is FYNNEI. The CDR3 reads CASRGAVGNQPQHF. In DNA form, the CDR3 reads TGTGCCAGCAGGGGGGCAGTGGGCAATCAGCCCCAGCATTTT.

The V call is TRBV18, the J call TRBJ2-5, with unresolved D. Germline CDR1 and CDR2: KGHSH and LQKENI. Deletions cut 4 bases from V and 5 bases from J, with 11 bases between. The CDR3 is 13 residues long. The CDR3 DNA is TGTGCCAGCTCACTACTCGTGGGGGAGACCCAGTACTTC. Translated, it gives CASSLLVGETQYF.

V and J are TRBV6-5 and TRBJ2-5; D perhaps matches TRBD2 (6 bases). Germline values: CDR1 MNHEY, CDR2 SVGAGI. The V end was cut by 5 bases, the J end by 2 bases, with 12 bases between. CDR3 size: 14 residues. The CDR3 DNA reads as TGTGCCAGCAGTCGGGGGACCTTTCAAGAGACCCAGTACTTC. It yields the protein CASSRGTFQETQYF.

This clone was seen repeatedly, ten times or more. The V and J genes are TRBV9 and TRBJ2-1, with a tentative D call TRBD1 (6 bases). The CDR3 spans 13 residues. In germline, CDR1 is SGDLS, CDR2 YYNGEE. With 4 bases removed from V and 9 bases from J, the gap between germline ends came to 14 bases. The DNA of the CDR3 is TGTGCCAGCAGCCCCACAGGGTGGGGTGAGCAGTTCTTC. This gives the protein CASSPTGWGEQFF.

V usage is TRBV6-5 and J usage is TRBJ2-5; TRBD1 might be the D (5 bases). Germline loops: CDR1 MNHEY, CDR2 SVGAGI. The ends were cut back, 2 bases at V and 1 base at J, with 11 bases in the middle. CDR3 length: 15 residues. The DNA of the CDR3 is TGTGCCAGCAGTTACGGGCAGGGCCTCCAAGAGACCCAGTACTTC. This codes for CASSYGQGLQETQYF.

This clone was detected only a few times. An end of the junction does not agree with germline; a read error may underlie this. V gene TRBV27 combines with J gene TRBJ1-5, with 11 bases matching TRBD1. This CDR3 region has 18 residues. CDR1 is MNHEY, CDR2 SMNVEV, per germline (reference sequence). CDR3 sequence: CASSLSRRTGGLDQPQHF. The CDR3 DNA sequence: TGTGCCAGCAGCTTATCAAGGAGGACAGGGGGCTTGGATCAGCCCCAGCATTTT.

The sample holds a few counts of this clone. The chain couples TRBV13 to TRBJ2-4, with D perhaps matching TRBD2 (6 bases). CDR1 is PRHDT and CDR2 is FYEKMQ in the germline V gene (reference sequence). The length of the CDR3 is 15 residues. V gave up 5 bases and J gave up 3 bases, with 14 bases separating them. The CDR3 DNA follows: TGTGCCAGCAGCCCCCCGGGAGTTGACAAAAACATTCAGTACTTC. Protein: CASSPPGVDKNIQYF.

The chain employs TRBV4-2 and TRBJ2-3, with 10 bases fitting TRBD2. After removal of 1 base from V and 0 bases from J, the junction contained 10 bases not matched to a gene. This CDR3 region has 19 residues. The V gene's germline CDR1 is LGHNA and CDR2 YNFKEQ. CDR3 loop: CASSQVTSGTRGSTDTQYF. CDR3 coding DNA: TGTGCCAGCAGCCAAGTTACTAGCGGGACGAGGGGTAGCACAGATACGCAGTATTTT.

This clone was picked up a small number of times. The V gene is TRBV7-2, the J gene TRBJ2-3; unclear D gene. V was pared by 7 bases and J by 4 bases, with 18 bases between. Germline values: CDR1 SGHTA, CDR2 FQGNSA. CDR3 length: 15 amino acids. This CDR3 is CASTYKSVGPDTQYF. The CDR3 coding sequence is TGTGCCAGCACCTATAAGAGCGTCGGTCCAGATACGCAGTATTTT.

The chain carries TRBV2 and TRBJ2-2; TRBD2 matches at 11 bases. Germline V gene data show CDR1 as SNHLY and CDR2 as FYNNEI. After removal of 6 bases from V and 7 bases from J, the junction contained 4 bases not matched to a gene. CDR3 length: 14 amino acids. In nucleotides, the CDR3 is TGTGCCAGCAGCGTGGGACTAGCGGTCGGGGAGCTGTTTTTT. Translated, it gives CASSVGLAVGELFF.

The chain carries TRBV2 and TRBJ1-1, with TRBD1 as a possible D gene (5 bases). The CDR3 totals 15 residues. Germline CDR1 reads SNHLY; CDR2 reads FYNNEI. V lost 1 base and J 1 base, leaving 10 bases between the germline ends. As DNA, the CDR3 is TGTGCCAGCAGTGAAGATCTTAGGGGGAACACTGAAGCTTTCTTT. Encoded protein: CASSEDLRGNTEAFF.

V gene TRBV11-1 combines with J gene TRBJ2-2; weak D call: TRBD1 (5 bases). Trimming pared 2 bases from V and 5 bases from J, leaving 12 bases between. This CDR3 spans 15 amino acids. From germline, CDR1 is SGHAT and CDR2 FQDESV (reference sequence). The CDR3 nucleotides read TGTGCCAGCAGCTTATCCGGCAGGGTAACCGGGGAGCTGTTTTTT. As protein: CASSLSGRVTGELFF.